These 25 T cell receptor beta chains came from one sample sequenced in a study of cytomegalovirus exposure and HLA in healthy donors. Use of 60 Vbeta and 13 Jbeta primers characterized the PCR. TCRdb keeps only in-frame clones here, not all; method: immunoSEQ multiplex PCR. The data hold about 140,000 clones, with about 78% observed a single time. The sample was PBMCs. All receptors derive from a man aged 40-50 years in good health and CMV-seropositive.

This clone was recorded a few times. The CDR3 DNA reads as TGCGCCAGCAGCTTACGGTCGACTAACACTGAAGCTTTCTTT. Protein sequence: CASSLRSTNTEAFF. The rearrangement uses TRBV5-1 and TRBJ1-1; D is uncertain. The CDR3 extends over 14 amino acids. V lost 2 bases, J lost 2 bases, and 10 bases lay in between. The germline CDR1 and CDR2 sequences are SGHRS and YFSETQ.

This rearrangement joins TRBV9 to TRBJ2-7, with D possibly TRBD2 on 7 matching bases. CDR1 SGDLS and CDR2 YYNGEE come from the germline V gene. This CDR3 is 16 amino acids long. Between the trimmed V and J ends, which lost 4 bases and 2 bases, there was a span of 19 bases. CDR3 coding DNA: TGTGCCAGCAGCCCTAGCGGCCAGGGGAGCGCCTACGAGCAGTACTTC. Translated, it gives CASSPSGQGSAYEQYF.

Worth noting for this clone: At one end the junction does not follow the germline gene, possibly because of a read error. V and J are TRBV7-9 and TRBJ1-4, with unresolved D. CDR3 length equals 12 residues. CDR1 and CDR2 from the germline V gene are SEHNR and FQNEAQ (reference sequence). The CDR3 nucleotides read TGTTCCAGCAGCTTAGACGCGGAAAAACTGTTTTTT. This codes for CSSSLDAEKLFF.

The gene calls are TRBV2 and TRBJ2-1; tentatively, D is TRBD2 (6 bases). There are 17 residues in the CDR3. Germline CDR1 and CDR2: SNHLY and FYNNEI. Trimming removed 7 bases from V and 7 bases from J, with 26 bases in between. Written as DNA, the CDR3 is TGTGCCAGCAACTCAGGGCGGGGCGCGTTATTCGTGAATGAGCAGTTCTTC. Protein sequence: CASNSGRGALFVNEQFF. Variable domain in full (rest from reference TRBV2 and TRBJ2-1): EPEVTQTPSHQVTQMGQEVILRCVPISNHLYFYWYRQILGQKVEFLVSFYNNEISEKSEIFDDQFSVERPDGSNFTLKIRSTKLEDSAMYFCASNSGRGALFVNEQFFGPGTRLTVL.

Concerning this clone: Different DNA sequences within this sample yield the same CDR3. The chain links TRBV4-2 to TRBJ2-7, with D uncertain. This CDR3 has 14 residues. Germline assignment: CDR1 LGHNA and CDR2 YNFKEQ. V lost 0 bases and J 2 bases, leaving 8 bases between the germline ends. The CDR3, as DNA: TGTGCCAGCAGCCAAGATGCGAGAACCTACGAGCAGTACTTC. Translation gives CASSQDARTYEQYF.

In its sample, this clone was seen once. The chain has TRBV28 and TRBJ2-1; D might be TRBD2 (6 bases). The germline V and J ends were trimmed by 7 bases and 3 bases, with 13 bases remaining between them. CDR1 and CDR2 (germline): MDHEN, SYDVKM. The CDR3 runs to 14 residues. This CDR3 reads CASKPGLLYNEQFF. The CDR3 DNA follows: TGTGCCAGCAAACCGGGACTGCTCTACAATGAGCAGTTCTTC.

The chain recombines TRBV27 with TRBJ2-7, with D tentatively TRBD1 (6 bases). V was trimmed by 2 bases and J by 0 bases, leaving 14 bases between them. The CDR3 has 16 amino acids. Germline-derived CDR1 and CDR2 are MNHEY and SMNVEV (reference sequence). The CDR3 loop reads CASSLKGGLYSYEQYF. The CDR3 bases are TGTGCCAGCAGTTTAAAAGGGGGTTTATACTCCTACGAGCAGTACTTC.

The rearrangement uses TRBV30 and TRBJ1-1; 7 bases agree with TRBD1. This CDR3 is 16 amino acids long. Germline loops: CDR1 GTSNPN, CDR2 SVGIG (reference sequence). V shed 0 bases, J shed 4 bases, and the junction held 11 bases outside the gene matches. In DNA form, the CDR3 reads TGTGCCTGGAGTGTAGGGGGTTTAGGGACAGCCACTGAAGCTTTCTTT. Translated, it gives CAWSVGGLGTATEAFF.

The J gene is TRBJ1-4, the V gene TRBV11-2; 7 bases map to TRBD1. Germline V gene data show CDR1 as SGHAT and CDR2 as FQNNGV. The CDR3 runs to 16 residues. Unmatched junction bases numbered 9, after V lost 4 bases and J lost 4 bases. For the CDR3, the DNA is TGTGCCAGCAGCTCCCAGGCAGGGGGGATTAATGAAAAACTGTTTTTT. It translates to CASSSQAGGINEKLFF.

V and J are TRBV6-1 and TRBJ2-6, with 8 bases lining up with TRBD2. CDR1 is MNHNS, CDR2 SASEGT, per germline. V dropped 5 bases and J dropped 1; count of bases not matched to a gene: 1. This CDR3 contains 15 residues. The CDR3 reads CASSSGGSGANVLTF. The DNA for the CDR3 is TGTGCCAGCAGTTCGGGGGGGTCTGGGGCCAACGTCCTGACTTTC.

CDR3: CASTPQGYGYTF. DNA of the CDR3: TGTGCCAGCACCCCTCAGGGCTATGGCTACACCTTC. V gene TRBV6-6 combines with J gene TRBJ1-2; D possibly corresponds to TRBD1 (5 bases). The ends were cut back, 7 bases at V and 4 bases at J, with 10 bases in the middle. Germline CDR1 and CDR2: MNHNY and SVGAGI (reference sequence). The CDR3 covers 12 residues.

V is TRBV5-8 and J is TRBJ2-7; maybe TRBD1 (5 bases). This CDR3 has 13 amino acids. V was pared by 1 base and J by 4 bases, with 9 bases between. Germline-derived CDR1 and CDR2 are SGHTS and YDEGEE. The CDR3 loop reads CASSLPGYYEQYF. The DNA for the CDR3 is TGTGCCAGCAGCTTGCCAGGGTATTACGAGCAGTACTTC.

The chain joins TRBV27 to TRBJ2-1; the match to TRBD1 covers 8 bases. CDR1 and CDR2 (germline): MNHEY, SMNVEV (reference sequence). After removal of 4 bases from V and 9 bases from J, the junction contained 5 bases not matched to a gene. The CDR3 covers 13 residues. The DNA of the CDR3 is TGTGCCAGCAGTTCGGACAGGGATGGTGAGCAGTTCTTC. It encodes CASSSDRDGEQFF.

This chain connects TRBV29-1 to TRBJ1-2; tentatively, D is TRBD1 (6 bases). The germline CDR1 and CDR2 sequences are SQVTM and ANQGSEA. The CDR3 extends over 14 amino acids. The V gene lost 4 bases and the J gene lost 7 bases, with 19 bases spanning the gap. As DNA, the CDR3 is TGCAGCGTTGTCAGTACAGGGAAGGGGCCTGGCTACACCTTC. It yields the protein CSVVSTGKGPGYTF. Together with reference TRBV29-1 and TRBJ1-2, the CDR3 gives the full variable domain: SAVISQKPSRDICQRGTSLTIQCQVDSQVTMMFWYRQQPGQSLTLIATANQGSEATYESGFVIDKFPISRPNLTFSTLTVSNMSPEDSSIYLCSVVSTGKGPGYTFGSGTRLTVV.

The rearrangement uses TRBV7-2 and TRBJ2-3; 7 bases agree with TRBD1. Per germline, CDR1 SGHTA and CDR2 FQGNSA. This CDR3 contains 14 residues. The trim removed 4 bases at V and 2 bases at J, leaving 3 bases unmatched. Here the CDR3 DNA reads TGTGCCAGCAGCTCGGGACAGAACACAGATACGCAGTATTTT. Translation gives CASSSGQNTDTQYF.

CDR3 DNA sequence: TGTGCCAGCAGCTTAACGGGGACAGGGTATGGAGATACGCAGTATTTT. Amino acid sequence: CASSLTGTGYGDTQYF. V gene TRBV7-3 combines with J gene TRBJ2-3, with 9 positions matching TRBD1. The V gene's germline CDR1 is SGHTA and CDR2 FQGTGA. J gave up 5 bases and V 0 bases, and 6 bases lay outside the gene matches. The CDR3 runs 16 residues.

In this sample, this clone turned up many times. The chain employs TRBV27 and TRBJ2-6; TRBD1 aligns across 7 bases. CDR1 is MNHEY and CDR2 is SMNVEV in the germline V gene (reference sequence). The CDR3 is 21 residues long. Germline trimming cut 5 bases from V and 0 bases from J; bases unmatched to any gene: 19. The CDR3 region is CASSPSGQRREQSSGANVLTF. The CDR3 DNA follows: TGTGCCAGCAGTCCGTCGGGACAGCGAAGGGAACAGAGCTCTGGGGCCAACGTCCTGACTTTC.

The chain is built from TRBV5-4 and TRBJ2-7, with 8 bases lining up with TRBD1. Germline values: CDR1 SGHNT, CDR2 YYREEE (reference sequence). V trimming: 1 base; J trimming: 2 bases; junction bases outside the gene matches: 5. The CDR3 covers 15 residues. The CDR3 spells CASSLRGQATYEQYF. CDR3 bases: TGTGCCAGCAGCTTGCGGGGACAGGCAACCTACGAGCAGTACTTC.

This clone was observed a single time. This chain links TRBV9 with TRBJ2-5; 10 positions agree with TRBD2. V shed 0 bases, J shed 6 bases, and the junction held 8 bases outside the gene matches. Germline CDR1 reads SGDLS; CDR2 reads YYNGEE. The CDR3 sequence is 16 residues long. CDR3 in DNA: TGTGCCAGCAGCGTAGTAGCTAGCGGGAGCATAAAGACCCAGTACTTC. As protein: CASSVVASGSIKTQYF.

The V call is TRBV5-1, the J call TRBJ2-5, with D possibly being TRBD2 (5 bases). The J call is doubtful: the DNA matches TRBJ2-7 better. Per the germline V gene, CDR1 is SGHRS and CDR2 is YFSETQ. The CDR3 runs to 14 residues. The CDR3, as DNA: TGCGCCAGCAGCTCCCACGGGGTTTCCTACGAGCAGTACTTC. Residues: CASSSHGVSYEQYF.

The V and J genes are TRBV2 and TRBJ2-2, with D tentatively TRBD2 (6 bases). Germline lookup yields CDR1 SNHLY and CDR2 FYNNEI. The CDR3 totals 16 residues. With 3 bases removed from V and 0 bases from J, the gap between germline ends came to 11 bases. Here the CDR3 DNA reads TGTGCCAGCAGTGAGTCGGGACTTACGAACACCGGGGAGCTGTTTTTT. It encodes CASSESGLTNTGELFF.

The V call is TRBV7-8, the J call TRBJ1-2; 7 nucleotides line up with TRBD1. The germline V gene has CDR1 SGHVS and CDR2 FQNEAQ. This CDR3 is 15 amino acids long. V lost 1 base and J lost 2; bases outside the gene matches: 4. The CDR3 nucleotides read TGTGCCAGCAGCTTAGTTGGGACAGCCAACTATGGCTACACCTTC. This sequence encodes CASSLVGTANYGYTF. Based on the CDR3 plus reference TRBV7-8 and TRBJ1-2, the full variable domain is GAGVSQSPRYKVAKRGQDVALRCDPISGHVSLFWYQQALGQGPEFLTYFQNEAQLDKSGLPSDRFFAERPEGSVSTLKIQRTQQEDSAVYLCASSLVGTANYGYTFGSGTRLTVV.

The rearrangement links TRBV5-1 to TRBJ2-7; 8 nucleotides match TRBD2. Per germline, CDR1 SGHRS and CDR2 YFSETQ. V was pared by 4 bases and J by 1 base, with 16 bases of the junction left unmatched. This CDR3 has 18 amino acids. The CDR3 bases are TGCGCCAGCAGCGAAAGCGTCCGGACTAGCCTATCGTCCTACGAGCAGTACTTC. Protein: CASSESVRTSLSSYEQYF.

The chain employs TRBV29-1 and TRBJ1-2, with a weak D call TRBD1 (6 bases). This CDR3 is built from 11 residues. Trimming removed 6 bases from V and 6 bases from J, with 11 bases in between. Germline CDR1 SQVTM, CDR2 ANQGSEA. The CDR3 spells CSVLGADGYTF. DNA of the CDR3: TGCAGCGTGTTGGGGGCTGATGGCTACACCTTC.

The J gene is TRBJ2-6, the V gene TRBV19; perhaps TRBD1 as D (5 bases). Germline CDR1 LNHDA, CDR2 SQIVND (reference sequence). Trimming pared 6 bases from V and 4 bases from J, leaving 10 bases between. The CDR3 loop spans 14 amino acids. This CDR3 reads CASRGVTGANVLTF. In DNA form, the CDR3 reads TGTGCCAGTAGAGGGGTTACCGGGGCCAACGTCCTGACTTTC. Drawing the rest from reference TRBV19 and TRBJ2-6, the complete variable domain is DGGITQSPKYLFRKEGQNVTLSCEQNLNHDAMYWYRQDPGQGLRLIYYSQIVNDFQKGDIAEGYSVSREKKESFPLTVTSAQKNPTAFYLCASRGVTGANVLTFGAGSRLTVL.